This entry concerns a single T cell receptor beta chain. Between the trimmed V and J ends, which lost 0 bases and 5 bases, there was a span of 13 bases. The CDR3 extends over 15 amino acids. Germline loops: CDR1 SGHTA, CDR2 FQGNSA. The split of CD4+ cells yielded CD45RA+ naive and CD45RA-negative memory subsets. The data were obtained in a study of shared clonotypes between healthy human individuals. Profiled with immunoSEQ multiplex PCR; TCRdb holds only in-frame clones, not every one. This sample has 2,500,000 or so clones, with around 93% found just once. The rearrangement uses TRBV7-2 and TRBJ2-5; unclear D gene. Sequenced sample: naive CD4+ T cells from PBMCs. Regarding subset: CD45RA+ positively selected. The origin of this receptor is a young man in good health. Some clones in this sample may be carry-over from other donors' samples. In DNA, the CDR3 is TGTGCCAGCAGCTTAGCGGCTAGTCGTTTCGAGACCCAGTACTTC. Protein: CASSLAASRFETQYF. Combining the CDR3 with reference TRBV7-2 and TRBJ2-5 gives the whole variable domain GAGVSQSPSNKVTEKGKDVELRCDPISGHTALYWYRQSLGQGLEFLIYFQGNSAPDKSGLPSDRFSAERTGGSVSTLTIQRTQQEDSAVYLCASSLAASRFETQYFGPGTRLLVL.